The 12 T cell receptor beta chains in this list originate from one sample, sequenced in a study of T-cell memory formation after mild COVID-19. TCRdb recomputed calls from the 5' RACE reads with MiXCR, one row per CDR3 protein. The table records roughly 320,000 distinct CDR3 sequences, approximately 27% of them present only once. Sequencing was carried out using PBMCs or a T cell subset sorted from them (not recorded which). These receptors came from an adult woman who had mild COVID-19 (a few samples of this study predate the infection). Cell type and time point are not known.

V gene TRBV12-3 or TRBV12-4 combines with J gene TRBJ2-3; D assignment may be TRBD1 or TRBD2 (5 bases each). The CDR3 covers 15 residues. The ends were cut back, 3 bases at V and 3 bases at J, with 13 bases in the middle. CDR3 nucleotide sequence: TGTGCCAGCAGTTTTGGGGGAGTTCGTACAGATACGCAGTATTTT. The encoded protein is CASSFGGVRTDTQYF.

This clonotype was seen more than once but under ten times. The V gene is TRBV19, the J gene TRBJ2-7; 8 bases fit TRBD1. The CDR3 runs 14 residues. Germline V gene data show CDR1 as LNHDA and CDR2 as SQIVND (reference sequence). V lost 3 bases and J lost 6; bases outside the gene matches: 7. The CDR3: CASSIQGALSEQYF. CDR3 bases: TGTGCCAGTAGTATTCAGGGGGCATTGTCCGAGCAGTACTTC.

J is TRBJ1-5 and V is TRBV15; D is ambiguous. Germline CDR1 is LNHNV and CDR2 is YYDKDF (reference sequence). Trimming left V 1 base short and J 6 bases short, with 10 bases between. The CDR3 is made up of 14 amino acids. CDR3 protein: CATSRAKRGQPQHF. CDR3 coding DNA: TGTGCCACCAGCAGAGCGAAACGGGGTCAGCCCCAGCATTTT.

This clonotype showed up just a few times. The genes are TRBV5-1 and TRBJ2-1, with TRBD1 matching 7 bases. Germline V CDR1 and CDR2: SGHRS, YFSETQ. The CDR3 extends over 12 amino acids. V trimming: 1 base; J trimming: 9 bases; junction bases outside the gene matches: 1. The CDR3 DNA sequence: TGCGCCAGCAGCTTGACAGGGGCTGAGCAGTTCTTC. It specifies CASSLTGAEQFF. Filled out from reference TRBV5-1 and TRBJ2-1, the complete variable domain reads KAGVTQTPRYLIKTRGQQVTLSCSPISGHRSVSWYQQTPGQGLQFLFEYFSETQRNKGNFPGRFSGRQFSNSRSEMNVSTLELGDSALYLCASSLTGAEQFFGPGTRLTVL.

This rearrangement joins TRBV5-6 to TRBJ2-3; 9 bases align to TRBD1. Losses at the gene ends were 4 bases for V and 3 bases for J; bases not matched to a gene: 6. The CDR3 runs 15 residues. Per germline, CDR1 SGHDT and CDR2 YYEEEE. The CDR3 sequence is CASSRPDRGTDTQYF. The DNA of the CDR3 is TGTGCCAGCAGCCGTCCGGACAGGGGTACAGATACGCAGTATTTT.

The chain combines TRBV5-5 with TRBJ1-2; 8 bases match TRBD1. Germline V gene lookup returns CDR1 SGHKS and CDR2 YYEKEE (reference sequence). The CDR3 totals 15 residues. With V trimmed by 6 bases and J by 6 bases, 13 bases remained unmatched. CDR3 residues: CASTLGSGQADGYTF. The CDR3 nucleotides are TGTGCCAGCACCCTTGGGTCGGGACAGGCGGATGGCTACACCTTC.

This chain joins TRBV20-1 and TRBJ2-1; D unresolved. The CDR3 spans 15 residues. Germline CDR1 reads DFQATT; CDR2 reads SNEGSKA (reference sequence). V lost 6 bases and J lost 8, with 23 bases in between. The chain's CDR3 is CSAIPPNWRSDEQFF. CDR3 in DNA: TGCAGTGCGATTCCCCCTAATTGGCGCAGCGATGAGCAGTTCTTC.

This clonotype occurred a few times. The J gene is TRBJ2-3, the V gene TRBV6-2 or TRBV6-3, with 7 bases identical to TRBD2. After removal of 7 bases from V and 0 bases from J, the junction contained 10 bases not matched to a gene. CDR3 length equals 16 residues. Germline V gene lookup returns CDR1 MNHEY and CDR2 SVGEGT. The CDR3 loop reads CASILTSPSSTDTQYF. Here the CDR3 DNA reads TGTGCCAGCATTCTGACTAGCCCGTCTAGCACAGATACGCAGTATTTT.

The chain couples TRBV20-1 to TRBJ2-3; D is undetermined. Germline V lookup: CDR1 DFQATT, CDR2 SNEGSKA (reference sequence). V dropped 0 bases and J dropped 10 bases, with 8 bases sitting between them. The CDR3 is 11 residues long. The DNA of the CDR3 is TGCAGTGCTAGAGAGGCCGTGGCGCAGTATTTT. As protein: CSAREAVAQYF.

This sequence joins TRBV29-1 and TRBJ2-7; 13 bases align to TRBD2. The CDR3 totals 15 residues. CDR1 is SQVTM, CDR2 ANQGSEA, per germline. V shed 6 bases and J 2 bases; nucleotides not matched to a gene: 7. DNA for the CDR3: TGCAGCGTCGAGGGACTAGCGGGACGAACCTACGAGCAGTACTTC. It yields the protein CSVEGLAGRTYEQYF.

CDR3 protein: CASSQATSTSSYNEQFF. The CDR3, as DNA: TGCGCCAGCAGCCAAGCGACTAGCACGAGCTCCTACAATGAGCAGTTCTTC. This chain uses TRBV4-3 with TRBJ2-1, with TRBD2 matching over 7 bases. There are 17 residues in the CDR3. V shed 1 base, J shed 0 bases, and the junction held 6 bases outside the gene matches. Germline V gene sequence: CDR1 LGHNA, CDR2 YSLEER.

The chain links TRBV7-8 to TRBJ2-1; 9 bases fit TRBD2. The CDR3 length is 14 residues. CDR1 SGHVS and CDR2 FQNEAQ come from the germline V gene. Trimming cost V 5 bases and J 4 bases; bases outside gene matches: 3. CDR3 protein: CASSMTSGYNEQFF. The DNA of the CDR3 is TGTGCCAGCAGCATGACTAGCGGATACAATGAGCAGTTCTTC.